The rows below give T cell receptor beta chains drawn from one sample of a study of regulatory T cells in long-lasting Graves disease. TCRdb re-called the multiplex PCR reads through MiXCR, storing one row per CDR3 protein. The sample holds about 430,000 distinct CDR3 sequences, about 15% seen once. These sequences were also reported in another study, on T cells in Graves' hyperthyroidism and ophthalmopathy.

Sequencing was performed on peripheral blood mononuclear cells (PBMCs), taken at new diagnosis, from a patient treated with antithyroid drugs. These receptors came from a middle-aged woman with Graves disease. Both conserved end residues are part of each CDR3. D genes are given only for firm matches. Size is omitted from some rows. Given values are once, few, many or a class for expanded clones.

d_gene | len | abundance | j_gene | v_gene | CDR3aa | CDR3nt
. | 13 | many | TRBJ1-1 | TRBV6-1 | CASSPRDVLEAFF | TGTGCCAGCAGTCCGAGGGACGTTCTTGAAGCTTTCTTT
. | 15 | few | TRBJ2-3 | TRBV7-3 | CASSPGRGGTDTQYF | TGTGCCAGCAGCCCGGGGCGAGGGGGCACAGATACGCAGTATTTT
. | 15 | few | TRBJ1-4 | TRBV4-1 | CASSQAGASNEKLFF | TGCGCCAGCAGCCAAGCAGGGGCGTCTAATGAAAAACTGTTTTTT
TRBD1 | 15 | many | TRBJ2-1 | TRBV4-1 | CASSHGDSSYNEQFF | TGCGCCAGCAGCCACGGGGACAGCTCCTACAATGAGCAGTTCTTC
TRBD2 | 15 | many | TRBJ2-1 | TRBV2 | CASRGNSGRVGEQFF | TGTGCCAGCAGAGGTAATAGCGGGAGGGTCGGTGAGCAGTTCTTC
. | 13 | many | TRBJ2-5 | TRBV28 | CASRDGGLGTQYF | TGTGCCAGCAGGGACGGGGGTCTGGGGACCCAGTACTTC
TRBD2 | 15 | . | TRBJ2-2 | TRBV28 | CASSLLAGGPGELFF | TGTGCCAGCAGTTTACTAGCGGGAGGGCCTGGGGAGCTGTTTTTT
TRBD2 | 17 | many | TRBJ2-3 | TRBV6-2/TRBV6-3 | CASSRYPVAGAADTQYF | TGTGCCAGCAGTCGCTACCCCGTAGCGGGAGCTGCAGATACGCAGTATTTT
TRBD2 | 15 | many | TRBJ2-1 | TRBV20-1 | CSAARTSGRGGEQFF | TGCAGTGCTGCCAGGACTAGCGGGAGAGGGGGAGAGCAGTTCTTC
. | 14 | few | TRBJ1-6 | TRBV30 | CAWRQQGIASPLHF | TGTGCCTGGAGGCAACAGGGCATAGCTTCACCCCTCCACTTT
. | 15 | many | TRBJ1-2 | TRBV28 | CASSFRDGYNYGYTF | TGTGCCAGCAGTTTCCGGGACGGCTATAACTATGGCTACACCTTC